These T cell receptor beta chains were read from a single sample in a study of blood T cell repertoires in COVID-19. Profiled with immunoSEQ multiplex PCR; TCRdb holds only in-frame clones, not every one. The sample has approximately 350,000 clones, approximately 91% seen once. Sequencing was performed on peripheral blood. The receptors shown here come from a woman between 65 and 79 years old with COVID-19, enrolled during active disease. Each CDR3 is given with its conserved first and last residue. The D gene is left open where the match is weak. Expanded clones get a size class; other rows say once, few or many, or leave the size out.

J gene | clone size | CDR3 length | D gene | V gene | CDR3 protein | CDR3 DNA
TRBJ2-2 | . | 16 | TRBD1 | TRBV4-3 | CASSPLQGGDTGELFF | TGCGCCAGCAGCCCTTTACAGGGGGGTGACACCGGGGAGCTGTTTTTT
TRBJ1-2 | . | 13 | . | TRBV27 | CASSSPTSYGYTF | TGTGCCAGCAGTTCCCCGACAAGCTATGGCTACACCTTC
TRBJ2-1 | . | 20 | TRBD2 | TRBV29-1 | CSVEPFTGTSGGAFFYEQFF | TGCAGCGTAGAACCTTTTACCGGGACTAGCGGGGGGGCCTTTTTCTATGAGCAGTTCTTC
TRBJ1-6 | . | 15 | TRBD1 | TRBV30 | CAWRDRTGRHSPLHF | TGTGCCTGGAGGGATCGGACAGGGCGTCATTCACCCCTCCACTTT
TRBJ1-2 | few | 14 | TRBD1 | TRBV19 | CASQTGEINYGYTF | TGTGCCAGCCAAACAGGGGAGATTAACTATGGCTACACCTTC
TRBJ2-5 | . | 17 | . | TRBV3-1/TRBV3-2 | CASSQDYVGGRQETQYF | TGTGCCAGCAGCCAAGATTATGTAGGAGGGCGGCAAGAGACCCAGTACTTC
TRBJ2-7 | . | 14 | TRBD1 | TRBV6-6 | CASSRGQLSYEQYF | TGTGCCAGCAGCAGGGGGCAGCTCTCCTACGAGCAGTACTTC
TRBJ1-5 | few | 19 | TRBD1 | TRBV3-1/TRBV3-2 | CASSQEKGARFWSNQPQHF | TGTGCCAGCAGCCAAGAGAAGGGGGCGAGGTTTTGGAGCAATCAGCCCCAGCATTTT
TRBJ1-2 | few | 11 | . | TRBV2 | CASDRPDGYTF | TGTGCCAGCGACAGGCCAGATGGCTACACCTTC
TRBJ2-7 | . | 13 | . | TRBV6-6 | CASSSQYSYEQYF | TGTGCCAGCAGTTCACAGTACTCCTACGAGCAGTACTTC
TRBJ2-7 | few | 15 | . | TRBV14 | CASSQERRGLYEQYF | TGTGCCAGCAGCCAAGAGCGCCGGGGACTCTACGAGCAGTACTTC
TRBJ2-7 | once | 16 | TRBD1 | TRBV5-1 | CASSLGGQGPTYEQYF | TGCGCCAGCAGCTTGGGGGGACAGGGGCCCACCTACGAGCAGTACTTC
TRBJ1-6 | . | 13 | . | TRBV27 | CASRSQAGSPLHF | TGTGCCAGCAGATCGCAGGCTGGGTCACCCCTCCACTTT
TRBJ1-2 | . | 14 | TRBD1 | TRBV24-1 | CATSDMNRGGSYTF | TGTGCCACCAGTGATATGAACAGGGGAGGAAGCTACACCTTC
TRBJ2-1 | . | 15 | TRBD2 | TRBV25-1 | CASSEFWQGGHEQFF | TGTGCCAGCAGTGAATTCTGGCAGGGAGGGCATGAGCAGTTCTTC
TRBJ1-1 | . | 15 | . | TRBV4-3 | CASSQDAGQDERAFF | TGCGCCAGCAGCCAAGATGCGGGGCAGGATGAGAGAGCTTTCTTT
TRBJ2-7 | few | 15 | . | TRBV11-2 | CASSLGRGSSYEQYF | TGTGCCAGCAGCTTAGGACGGGGAAGCTCCTACGAGCAGTACTTC
TRBJ2-3 | . | 13 | . | TRBV6-5 | CASSYRRRDTQYF | TGTGCCAGCAGTTACCGGAGGCGCGATACGCAGTATTTT
TRBJ2-1 | few | 17 | . | TRBV5-6 | CASSRLSGGLSYNEQFF | TGTGCCAGCAGCCGGTTAAGTGGCGGGCTGTCCTACAATGAGCAGTTCTTC
TRBJ1-2 | . | 14 | TRBD1 | TRBV18 | CASSSAGTGNGYTF | TGTGCCAGCTCGTCCGCCGGGACAGGGAATGGCTACACCTTC
TRBJ1-2 | . | 14 | . | TRBV15 | CATSVGAGGYGYTF | TGTGCCACCAGCGTGGGGGCGGGAGGCTATGGCTACACCTTC
TRBJ2-1 | . | 14 | TRBD2 | TRBV9 | CASSPGTSGFEQFF | TGTGCCAGCAGCCCTGGGACTAGCGGGTTTGAGCAGTTCTTC
TRBJ2-7 | . | 13 | TRBD1 | TRBV5-6 | CASSSGTDYEQYF | TGTGCCAGCAGCTCAGGGACAGACTACGAGCAGTACTTC
TRBJ2-5 | . | 16 | TRBD2 | TRBV19 | CASSIEFSGGEETQYF | TGTGCCAGTAGTATCGAGTTTAGCGGGGGGGAAGAGACCCAGTACTTC
TRBJ2-1 | once | 14 | . | TRBV29-1 | CSVEWDWEEDEQFF | TGCAGCGTTGAGTGGGACTGGGAAGAGGATGAGCAGTTCTTC
TRBJ2-5 | . | 13 | . | TRBV6-5 | CASKQPGGETQYF | TGTGCCAGCAAGCAACCCGGCGGGGAGACCCAGTACTTC
TRBJ1-1 | once | 15 | . | TRBV7-9 | CASSSSGRGNTEAFF | TGTGCCAGCAGCTCCAGCGGTCGGGGGAACACTGAAGCTTTCTTT
TRBJ2-7 | few | 12 | . | TRBV29-1 | CSVGGLTREQYF | TGCAGCGTTGGAGGACTCACGCGCGAGCAGTACTTC
TRBJ2-2 | . | 14 | . | TRBV2 | CASSELPNTGELFF | TGTGCCAGCAGTGAACTCCCCAACACCGGGGAGCTGTTTTTT
TRBJ1-5 | . | 13 | TRBD1 | TRBV19 | CASSMGTGEPQHF | TGTGCCAGTAGTATGGGGACAGGGGAGCCCCAGCATTTT
TRBJ2-1 | . | 14 | . | TRBV6-4 | CASSPEEGNDEQFF | TGTGCCAGCAGCCCCGAGGAGGGGAACGATGAGCAGTTCTTC
TRBJ1-6 | . | 14 | . | TRBV3-1/TRBV3-2 | CATRAGKSNSPLHF | TGTGCCACCCGGGCAGGGAAGAGTAATTCACCCCTCCACTTT
TRBJ1-5 | . | 14 | . | TRBV3-1/TRBV3-2 | CASSQGADVQPQHF | TGTGCCAGCAGCCAAGGGGCAGACGTGCAGCCCCAGCATTTT
TRBJ1-1 | . | 13 | . | TRBV6-5 | CASRRGVNTEAFF | TGTGCCAGCAGACGGGGGGTTAACACTGAAGCTTTCTTT
TRBJ1-4 | . | 15 | TRBD1 | TRBV18 | CASSLPGQDNEKLFF | TGTGCCAGCTCACTACCGGGACAGGATAATGAAAAACTGTTTTTT
TRBJ1-2 | few | 17 | . | TRBV5-1 | CASSWLPMTDSNYGYTF | TGCGCCAGCAGCTGGCTGCCAATGACAGACTCTAACTATGGCTACACCTTC
TRBJ2-3 | . | 14 | TRBD1 | TRBV7-9 | CASSTGQGADTQYF | TGTGCCAGCAGCACGGGACAGGGCGCAGATACGCAGTATTTT
TRBJ1-3 | . | 13 | . | TRBV27 | CASRQGLGNTIYF | TGTGCCAGCAGACAGGGCCTTGGAAACACCATATATTTT
TRBJ2-1 | . | 15 | . | TRBV27 | CASAPGLTSYNEQFF | TGTGCCAGCGCCCCGGGACTTACCTCCTACAATGAGCAGTTCTTC
TRBJ2-5 | . | 12 | . | TRBV29-1 | CSVSGVTETQYF | TGCAGCGTTTCAGGGGTAACAGAGACCCAGTACTTC
TRBJ2-7 | . | 15 | TRBD1 | TRBV6-1 | CASSESRTGAYEQYF | TGTGCCAGCAGTGAATCACGGACAGGGGCTTACGAGCAGTACTTC
TRBJ2-7 | . | 14 | . | TRBV27 | CASSSDREGYEQYF | TGTGCCAGCAGTTCGGACAGGGAGGGCTACGAGCAGTACTTC
TRBJ1-5 | . | 14 | TRBD1 | TRBV10-3 | CATRGEGSNQPQHF | TGTGCCACCAGGGGGGAGGGTAGCAATCAGCCCCAGCATTTT
TRBJ1-6 | many | 14 | . | TRBV27 | CASSFRTVDSPLHF | TGTGCCAGCAGTTTCCGGACAGTGGATTCACCCCTCCACTTT
TRBJ1-5 | . | 17 | TRBD1 | TRBV5-4 | CASSSSPGQGANQPQHF | TGTGCCAGCAGCTCATCCCCGGGACAGGGGGCAAATCAGCCCCAGCATTTT
TRBJ1-4 | . | 12 | . | TRBV2 | CASSPWEEKLFF | TGTGCCAGCAGCCCGTGGGAGGAAAAACTGTTTTTT
TRBJ2-7 | . | 14 | . | TRBV24-1 | CATSAPGSVYEQYF | TGTGCCACCAGTGCCCCCGGGTCCGTTTACGAGCAGTACTTC
TRBJ1-5 | once | 13 | . | TRBV24-1 | CATNRAANQPQHF | TGTGCCACCAACAGGGCCGCGAATCAGCCCCAGCATTTT
TRBJ2-5 | . | 16 | TRBD1 | TRBV5-8 | CASSPDLREQGETQYF | TGTGCCAGCAGCCCGGACCTACGGGAACAGGGGGAGACCCAGTACTTC
TRBJ1-1 | . | 16 | TRBD1 | TRBV5-1 | CASRPNQPGQGTEAFF | TGCGCCAGCAGACCAAACCAACCGGGACAGGGCACTGAAGCTTTCTTT
TRBJ1-6 | . | 16 | . | TRBV7-2 | CASSLERGRGNSPLHF | TGTGCCAGCAGCTTAGAGCGGGGGAGGGGGAATTCACCCCTCCACTTT
TRBJ2-7 | once | 13 | . | TRBV3-1/TRBV3-2 | CASAFRGAIEQYF | TGTGCCAGCGCGTTCAGGGGGGCTATCGAGCAGTACTTC
TRBJ2-3 | . | 12 | . | TRBV14 | CASSQVKDTQYF | TGTGCCAGCAGCCAAGTAAAAGATACGCAGTATTTT
TRBJ1-4 | . | 14 | . | TRBV19 | CASSAQGRSEKLFF | TGTGCCAGTAGTGCGCAAGGTAGGAGTGAAAAACTGTTTTTT
TRBJ2-2 | . | 15 | TRBD2 | TRBV9 | CASRRLAGNTGELFF | TGTGCCAGCAGAAGACTAGCGGGTAACACCGGGGAGCTGTTTTTT
TRBJ1-2 | . | 13 | TRBD1 | TRBV7-2 | CASSTGENYGYTF | TGTGCCAGCAGCACAGGGGAAAACTATGGCTACACCTTC
TRBJ1-6 | . | 15 | . | TRBV2 | CASSFMTGINSPLHF | TGTGCCAGCAGCTTCATGACAGGTATCAATTCACCCCTCCACTTT